This T cell receptor beta chain was documented in a study of cytomegalovirus exposure and HLA in healthy donors. Study observations and caveats: The study designated roughly 160 TCR beta chains cytomegalovirus-associated.

Germline values: CDR1 LGHNT, CDR2 FRNRAP. The length of the CDR3 is 16 residues. Concerning this clone itself: Antigen unknown.

PCR used 60 Vbeta primers and 13 Jbeta primers. Sequenced by immunoSEQ multiplex PCR; TCRdb stores in-frame clones only, minus some. This sample yields some 170,000 clones, of which around 85% are seen a single time; 0.8% to 1% belongs to the top ten. This sequence originates from a woman between 25 and 40 years old in good health and CMV-seronegative. J is TRBJ1-6 and V is TRBV12-5; no reliable D call. Sequenced sample: PBMCs. In DNA, the CDR3 is TGTGCGCCCCTCCTGGGCCCCTCAACCAATAATTCACCCCTCCACTTT. Translating it yields CAPLLGPSTNNSPLHF.